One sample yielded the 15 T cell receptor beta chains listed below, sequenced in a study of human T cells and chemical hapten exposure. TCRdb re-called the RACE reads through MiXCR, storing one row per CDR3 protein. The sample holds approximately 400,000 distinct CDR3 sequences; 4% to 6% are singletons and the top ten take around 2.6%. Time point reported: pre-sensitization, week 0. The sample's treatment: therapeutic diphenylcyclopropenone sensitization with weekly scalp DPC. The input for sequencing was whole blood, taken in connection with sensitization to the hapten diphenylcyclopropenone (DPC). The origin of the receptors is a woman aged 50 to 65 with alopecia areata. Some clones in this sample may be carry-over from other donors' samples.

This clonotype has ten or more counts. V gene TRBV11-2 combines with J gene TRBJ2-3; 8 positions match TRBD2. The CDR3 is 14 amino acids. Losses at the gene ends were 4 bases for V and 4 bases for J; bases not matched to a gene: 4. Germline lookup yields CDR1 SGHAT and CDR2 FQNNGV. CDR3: CASSYSGTADTQYF. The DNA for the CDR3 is TGTGCCAGCAGCTATAGCGGGACGGCAGATACGCAGTATTTT.

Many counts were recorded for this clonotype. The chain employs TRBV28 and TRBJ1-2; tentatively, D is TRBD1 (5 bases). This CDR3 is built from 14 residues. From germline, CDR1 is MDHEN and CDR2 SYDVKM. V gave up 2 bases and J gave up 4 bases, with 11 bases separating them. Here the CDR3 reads CASSLRAGSYGYTF. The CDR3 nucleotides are TGTGCCAGCAGTTTACGTGCAGGGTCCTATGGCTACACCTTC.

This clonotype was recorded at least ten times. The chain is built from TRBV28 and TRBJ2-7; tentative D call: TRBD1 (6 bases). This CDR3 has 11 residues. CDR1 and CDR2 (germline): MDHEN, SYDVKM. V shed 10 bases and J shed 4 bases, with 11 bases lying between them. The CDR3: CATQGPYEQYF. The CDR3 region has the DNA TGTGCCACACAGGGCCCATACGAGCAGTACTTC.

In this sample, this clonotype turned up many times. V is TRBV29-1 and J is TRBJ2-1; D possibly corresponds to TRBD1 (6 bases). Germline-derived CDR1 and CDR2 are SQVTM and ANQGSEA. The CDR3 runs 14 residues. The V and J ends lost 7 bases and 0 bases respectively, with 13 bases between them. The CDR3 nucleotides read TGCAGCGGTACCGGGACACGCTCCTACAATGAGCAGTTCTTC. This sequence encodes CSGTGTRSYNEQFF.

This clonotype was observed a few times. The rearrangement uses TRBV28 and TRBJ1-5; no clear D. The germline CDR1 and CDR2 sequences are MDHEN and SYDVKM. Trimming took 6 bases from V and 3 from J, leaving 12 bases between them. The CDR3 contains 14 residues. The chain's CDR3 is CASRRRPLNQPQHF. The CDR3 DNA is TGTGCCAGCAGACGAAGACCCCTCAATCAGCCCCAGCATTTT.

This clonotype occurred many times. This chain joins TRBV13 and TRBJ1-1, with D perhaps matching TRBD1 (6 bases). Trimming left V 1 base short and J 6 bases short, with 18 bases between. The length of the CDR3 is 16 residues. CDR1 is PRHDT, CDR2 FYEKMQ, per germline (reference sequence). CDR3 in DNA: TGTGCCAGCAGCTTAGAAGGGGGGGGCTCTCAACCTGAAGCTTTCTTT. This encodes CASSLEGGGSQPEAFF.

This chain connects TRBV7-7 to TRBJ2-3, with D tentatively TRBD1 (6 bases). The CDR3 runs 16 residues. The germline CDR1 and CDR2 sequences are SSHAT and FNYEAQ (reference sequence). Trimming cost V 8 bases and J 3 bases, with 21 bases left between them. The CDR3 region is CASSLRGREGTDTQYF. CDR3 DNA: TGTGCCAGCTCACTCAGGGGACGCGAGGGGACAGATACGCAGTATTTT.

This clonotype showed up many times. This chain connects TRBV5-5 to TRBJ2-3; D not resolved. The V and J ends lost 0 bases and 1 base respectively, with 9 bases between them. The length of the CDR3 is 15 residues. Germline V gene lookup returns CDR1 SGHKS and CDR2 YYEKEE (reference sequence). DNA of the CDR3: TGTGCCAGCAGCTTGGAACGGCCGGGCACAGATACGCAGTATTTT. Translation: CASSLERPGTDTQYF.

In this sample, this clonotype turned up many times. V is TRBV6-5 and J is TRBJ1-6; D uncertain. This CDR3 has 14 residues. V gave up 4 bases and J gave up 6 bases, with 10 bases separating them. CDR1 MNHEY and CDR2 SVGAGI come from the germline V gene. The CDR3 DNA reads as TGTGCCAGCAGTTCGGGTCAGCTTAATTCACCCCTCCACTTT. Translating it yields CASSSGQLNSPLHF.

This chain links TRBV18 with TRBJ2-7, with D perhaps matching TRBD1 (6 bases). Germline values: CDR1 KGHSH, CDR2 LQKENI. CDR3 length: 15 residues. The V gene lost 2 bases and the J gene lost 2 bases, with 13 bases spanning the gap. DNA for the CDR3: TGTGCCAGCTCACCATTCCGGGACACTCCCTACGAGCAGTACTTC. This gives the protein CASSPFRDTPYEQYF.

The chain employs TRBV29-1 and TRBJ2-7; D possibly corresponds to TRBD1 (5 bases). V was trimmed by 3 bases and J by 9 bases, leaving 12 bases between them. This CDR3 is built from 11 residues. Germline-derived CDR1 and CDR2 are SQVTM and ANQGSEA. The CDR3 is CSVERQGGQYF. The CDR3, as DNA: TGCAGCGTTGAGCGGCAGGGCGGGCAGTACTTC.

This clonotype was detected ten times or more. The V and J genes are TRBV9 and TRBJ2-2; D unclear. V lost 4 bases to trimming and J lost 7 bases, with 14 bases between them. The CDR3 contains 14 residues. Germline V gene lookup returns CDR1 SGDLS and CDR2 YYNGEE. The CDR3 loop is CASSPIWGSGELFF. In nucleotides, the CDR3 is TGTGCCAGCAGCCCTATATGGGGTAGCGGGGAGCTGTTTTTT.

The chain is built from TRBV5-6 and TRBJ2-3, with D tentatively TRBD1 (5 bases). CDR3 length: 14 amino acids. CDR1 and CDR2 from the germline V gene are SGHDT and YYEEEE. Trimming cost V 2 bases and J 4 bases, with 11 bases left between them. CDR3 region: CASSFGLGADTQYF. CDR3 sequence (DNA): TGTGCCAGCAGCTTTGGTCTAGGGGCAGATACGCAGTATTTT.

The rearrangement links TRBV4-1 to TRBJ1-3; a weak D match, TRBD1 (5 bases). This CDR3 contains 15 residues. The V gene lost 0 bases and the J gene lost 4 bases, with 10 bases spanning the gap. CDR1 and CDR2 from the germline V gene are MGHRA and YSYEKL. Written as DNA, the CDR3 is TGCGCCAGCAGCCAAGATGAGGGGCACGGAAACACCATATATTTT. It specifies CASSQDEGHGNTIYF.

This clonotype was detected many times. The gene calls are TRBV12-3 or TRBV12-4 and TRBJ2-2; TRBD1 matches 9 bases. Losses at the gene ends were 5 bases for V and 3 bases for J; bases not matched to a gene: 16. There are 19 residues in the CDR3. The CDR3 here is CASSDGTGTISRDTGELFF. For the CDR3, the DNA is TGTGCCAGCAGTGACGGGACAGGGACCATCTCCAGGGACACCGGGGAGCTGTTTTTT.